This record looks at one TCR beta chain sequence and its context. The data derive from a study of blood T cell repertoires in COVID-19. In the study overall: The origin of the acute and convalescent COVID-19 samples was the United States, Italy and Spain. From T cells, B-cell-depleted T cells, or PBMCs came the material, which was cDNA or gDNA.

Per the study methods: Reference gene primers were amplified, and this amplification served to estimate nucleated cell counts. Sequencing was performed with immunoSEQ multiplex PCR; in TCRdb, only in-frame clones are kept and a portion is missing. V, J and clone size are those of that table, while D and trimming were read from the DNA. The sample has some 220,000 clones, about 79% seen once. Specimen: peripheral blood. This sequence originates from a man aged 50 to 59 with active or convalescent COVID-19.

The CDR3 loop reads CASSPHSMGDTEAFF. For the CDR3, the DNA is TGCGCCAGCAGCCCCCATTCCATGGGAGACACTGAAGCTTTCTTT. The chain links TRBV5-1 to TRBJ1-1, with unresolved D. Germline loops: CDR1 SGHRS, CDR2 YFSETQ. The CDR3 has 15 amino acids. V dropped 4 bases and J dropped 3 bases, with 16 bases sitting between them.